Following are 31 T cell receptor beta chains from one sample sequenced in a study of blood T cell repertoires in COVID-19. Profiling relied on immunoSEQ multiplex PCR, and the TCRdb table lists in-frame clones only, not all of them. Of about 89,000 clones listed, 55% to 75% are singletons. Sequences were obtained from peripheral blood. Receptors were obtained from a woman of 80 years or more with acute or convalescent COVID-19.

The chain couples TRBV19 to TRBJ1-2, with 10 bases identical to TRBD1. Germline V gene sequence: CDR1 LNHDA, CDR2 SQIVND (reference sequence). The junction had 10 bases not matched to a gene; V was cut back by 5 bases and J by 4 bases. The CDR3 totals 16 residues. DNA of the CDR3: TGTGCCAGTAGTCCGGACCGGACAGGGGGGTCCTATGGCTACACCTTC. Protein product: CASSPDRTGGSYGYTF.

The rearrangement links TRBV2 to TRBJ2-7, with D possibly matching TRBD2 (5 bases). The germline CDR1 and CDR2 sequences are SNHLY and FYNNEI. CDR3 length equals 12 residues. The V gene lost 6 bases and the J gene lost 3 bases, with 9 bases spanning the gap. For the CDR3, the DNA is TGTGCCAGCAGGGGAGATGGCTACGAGCAGTACTTC. It translates to CASRGDGYEQYF.

In this sample, this clone turned up a few times. The chain combines TRBV27 with TRBJ1-2; 9 bases are a match to TRBD1. Germline V gene lookup returns CDR1 MNHEY and CDR2 SMNVEV (reference sequence). The CDR3 sequence is 14 residues long. V lost 2 bases and J lost 9; bases outside the gene matches: 7. The CDR3 nucleotides are TGTGCCAGCAGTTTAGCGACAGGGGGGAGGAGCTACACCTTC. It encodes CASSLATGGRSYTF.

The chain uses TRBV3-1 (or the pseudogene TRBV3-2) and TRBJ1-5; D is uncertain. Germline V gives CDR1 LGHDT, CDR2 YNNKEL (reference sequence). V was clipped by 1 base and J by 6 bases, with 10 bases between them. The CDR3 consists of 14 residues. DNA of the CDR3: TGTGCCAGCAGCCAAGCCTCGTCCGGTCAGCCCCAGCATTTT. This translates into CASSQASSGQPQHF.

In its sample, this clone was seen a few times. The chain combines TRBV5-1 with TRBJ1-1, with D perhaps TRBD1 (6 bases). The germline CDR1 and CDR2 sequences are SGHRS and YFSETQ. This CDR3 has 14 amino acids. The V end was cut by 4 bases, the J end by 6 bases, with 16 bases between. CDR3 in DNA: TGCGCCAGCAGCCTGGGACATCCCGGCGCTGAAGCTTTCTTT. This translates into CASSLGHPGAEAFF.

This clone turned up a few times. The V gene is TRBV4-1, the J gene TRBJ1-1, with D perhaps matching TRBD1 (6 bases). Trimming removed 2 bases from V and 7 bases from J, with 14 bases in between. CDR3 length equals 14 residues. CDR1 is MGHRA, CDR2 YSYEKL, per germline. The CDR3, as DNA: TGCGCCAGCAGCCAAACCTTGGGGGCTAGTGAAGCTTTCTTT. This encodes CASSQTLGASEAFF.

The chain combines TRBV24-1 with TRBJ2-2; TRBD2 matches 8 bases. Trimming at V came to 2 bases and at J to 7 bases, leaving 11 bases not matched to a gene. Germline V gene lookup returns CDR1 KGHDR and CDR2 SFDVKD. The CDR3 spans 17 residues. CDR3 loop: CATSDSVRTSWDGELFF. CDR3 sequence (DNA): TGTGCCACCAGTGATTCTGTTCGGACTAGCTGGGACGGGGAGCTGTTTTTT.

V and J are TRBV6-4 and TRBJ1-2; TRBD1 might be the D (5 bases). V was trimmed by 3 bases and J by 8 bases, leaving 28 bases between them. This CDR3 comprises 18 residues. Looked up from germline, CDR1 is MRHNA and CDR2 is SNTAGT. CDR3 in amino acids: CASSDDPLLPQGAVGYTF. CDR3 in DNA: TGTGCCAGCAGTGATGACCCCCTCTTGCCGCAGGGTGCTGTGGGCTACACCTTC.

The V call is TRBV30, the J call TRBJ1-3; D possibly corresponds to TRBD1 (6 bases). Germline values: CDR1 GTSNPN, CDR2 SVGIG (reference sequence). The CDR3 runs to 14 residues. Trimming cost V 0 bases and J 4 bases, with 10 bases left between them. This CDR3 reads CAWSVQGGGNTIYF. CDR3 nucleotides: TGTGCCTGGAGTGTACAGGGCGGAGGAAACACCATATATTTT.

On this clone itself: Mismatch with germline at one junction end may stem from a read error. The chain links TRBV19 to TRBJ2-2; 10 nucleotides agree with TRBD1. CDR1 is LNHDA, CDR2 SQIVND, per germline (reference sequence). This CDR3 has 16 residues. The chain's CDR3 is CASSLDRGPYTGELFF. DNA for the CDR3: TGTGCCAGTAGTTTAGACAGGGGGCCGTACACCGGGGAGCTGTTTTTT.

The chain links TRBV5-6 to TRBJ2-5; 11 positions match TRBD2. V gave up 3 bases and J gave up 5 bases; unmatched junction bases: 12. The CDR3 sequence is 17 residues long. Germline V gene sequence: CDR1 SGHDT, CDR2 YYEEEE. CDR3 loop: CASSYRTSGLRGETQYF. DNA for the CDR3: TGTGCCAGCAGCTATCGGACTAGCGGGCTCCGAGGGGAGACCCAGTACTTC.

The rearrangement links TRBV18 to TRBJ1-4, with unresolved D. Per the germline V gene, CDR1 is KGHSH and CDR2 is LQKENI. V shed 8 bases and J shed 7 bases, with 17 bases lying between them. This CDR3 is built from 14 residues. The CDR3 reads CASTGPPLSEKLFF. DNA for the CDR3: TGTGCCAGCACGGGTCCCCCACTGAGTGAAAAACTGTTTTTT.

The genes are TRBV20-1 and TRBJ1-1; TRBD1 might be the D (6 bases). Germline CDR1 is DFQATT and CDR2 is SNEGSKA (reference sequence). CDR3 length equals 14 residues. The V end was cut by 3 bases, the J end by 1 base, with 12 bases between. In nucleotides, the CDR3 is TGCAGTGCTAGTGCAGGGGCCCCGAACACTGAAGCTTTCTTT. It is translated as CSASAGAPNTEAFF.

In its sample, this clone ranks as large. The chain uses TRBV7-2 and TRBJ1-2; 9 bases match TRBD1. This CDR3 contains 13 residues. Losses at the gene ends were 5 bases for V and 8 bases for J; bases not matched to a gene: 6. Looked up from germline, CDR1 is SGHTA and CDR2 is FQGNSA. CDR3 residues: CASSTVDRGGYTF. The CDR3 DNA follows: TGTGCCAGCAGCACCGTCGACAGGGGGGGCTACACCTTC.

CDR3 amino acids: CASSHDSHTGELFF. CDR3 sequence (DNA): TGTGCCAGCAGCCACGACTCCCACACCGGGGAGCTGTTTTTT. The genes are TRBV7-3 and TRBJ2-2; D remains ambiguous. V lost 5 bases and J lost 3, with 10 bases in between. The CDR3 is made up of 14 amino acids. Per the germline V gene, CDR1 is SGHTA and CDR2 is FQGTGA.

V is TRBV3-1 (or the pseudogene TRBV3-2) and J is TRBJ1-2; TRBD1 aligns across 10 bases. Trimming at V came to 1 base and at J to 0 bases, leaving 2 bases not matched to a gene. Germline assignment: CDR1 LGHDT and CDR2 YNNKEL (reference sequence). CDR3 length: 16 residues. DNA of the CDR3: TGTGCCAGCAGCCAAGGGGGGACAGGGGCTAACTATGGCTACACCTTC. Translating gives CASSQGGTGANYGYTF.

The chain couples TRBV30 to TRBJ1-5, with 7 positions matching TRBD1. Germline CDR1 is GTSNPN and CDR2 is SVGIG (reference sequence). V lost 0 bases, J lost 4 bases, and 6 bases stayed unmatched. The CDR3 loop spans 15 amino acids. The CDR3 region has the DNA TGTGCCTGGAGTGTGGGCGGGACAGCAAATCAGCCCCAGCATTTT. It specifies CAWSVGGTANQPQHF.

The sample holds one count of this clone. V gene TRBV23-1 combines with J gene TRBJ1-1, with D possibly matching TRBD1 (5 bases). TRBV23-1 is labeled an ORF, and its function is uncertain. Trimming took off 7 bases at V and 6 bases at J, with 18 bases between the two ends. The CDR3 spans 14 residues. The CDR3 sequence is CASKLNSGVPEAFF. CDR3 DNA: TGCGCCAGCAAGCTCAACTCGGGGGTACCTGAAGCTTTCTTT.

The chain is built from TRBV7-2 and TRBJ2-5; 9 bases fit TRBD2. V shed 5 bases and J 9 bases; nucleotides not matched to a gene: 10. The CDR3 sequence is 14 residues long. CDR1 SGHTA and CDR2 FQGNSA come from the germline V gene. The DNA for the CDR3 is TGTGCCAGCAGCCCGGGTAGCGGGGGCACGTCCCAGTACTTC. Its protein product is CASSPGSGGTSQYF.

In this sample, this clone turned up a few times. The V gene is TRBV27, the J gene TRBJ1-4; a weak D match, TRBD1 (6 bases). V lost 3 bases and J lost 7, with 12 bases in between. The CDR3 totals 14 residues. Germline-derived CDR1 and CDR2 are MNHEY and SMNVEV (reference sequence). CDR3 in DNA: TGTGCCAGCAGTTTGGCAGGGGTGGGTGAAAAACTGTTTTTT. It translates to CASSLAGVGEKLFF.

J is TRBJ2-7 and V is TRBV10-3, with TRBD2 identical over 8 bases. The CDR3 covers 13 residues. After removal of 3 bases from V and 5 bases from J, the junction contained 3 bases not matched to a gene. CDR1 is ENHRY and CDR2 is SYGVKD in the germline V gene. The CDR3 reads CAISDSGGHEQYF. The CDR3 DNA reads TGTGCCATCAGTGACTCGGGAGGGCACGAGCAGTACTTC.

The rearrangement links TRBV7-2 to TRBJ1-5, with TRBD1 as a possible D gene (5 bases). The germline V and J ends were trimmed by 5 bases and 4 bases, with 15 bases remaining between them. The CDR3 length is 15 residues. Per the germline V gene, CDR1 is SGHTA and CDR2 is FQGNSA. The CDR3 reads CASSLGRQINQPQHF. The CDR3 nucleotides are TGTGCCAGCAGCCTTGGCAGACAGATTAATCAGCCCCAGCATTTT.

Points on this clone: This may be a read error: a much more frequent sequence differs by one nucleotide. The identical CDR3 is also encoded by other nucleotide sequences in the sample. This rearrangement joins TRBV9 to TRBJ1-3; tentatively, D is TRBD1 (5 bases). The CDR3 is 15 residues long. Trimming took 0 bases from V and 2 from J, leaving 9 bases between them. Germline V CDR1 and CDR2: SGDLS, YYNGEE. DNA of the CDR3: TGTGCCAGCAGCGTAGCTTCGGGGGCTGGAAACACCATATATTTT. Amino acid sequence: CASSVASGAGNTIYF.

This sequence joins TRBV4-3 and TRBJ1-1; the D is unclear. The CDR3 is made up of 13 amino acids. Deletions cut 1 base from V and 3 bases from J, with 6 bases between. From germline, CDR1 is LGHNA and CDR2 YSLEER. Here the CDR3 DNA reads TGCGCCAGCAGCCAAGCGCGGCACACTGAAGCTTTCTTT. Translated: CASSQARHTEAFF.

This chain uses TRBV3-1 (or the pseudogene TRBV3-2) with TRBJ1-1, with no clear D. Germline V gene lookup returns CDR1 LGHDT and CDR2 YNNKEL (reference sequence). The CDR3 contains 13 residues. Trimming left V 1 base short and J 5 bases short, with 8 bases between. This CDR3 reads CASSQGRETEAFF. The CDR3 region has the DNA TGTGCCAGCAGCCAAGGGCGGGAGACTGAAGCTTTCTTT.

This chain uses TRBV6-6 with TRBJ2-2, with D perhaps TRBD2 (6 bases). Germline loops: CDR1 MNHNY, CDR2 SVGAGI (reference sequence). The V end lost 6 bases, the J end lost 7 bases, and 21 bases lay between the germline ends. This CDR3 comprises 16 residues. DNA of the CDR3: TGTGCCAGCAGGGAGGGACCGAAAAATAGGTTCGGGGAGCTGTTTTTT. Protein: CASREGPKNRFGELFF.

This chain connects TRBV9 to TRBJ2-1, with 10 positions matching TRBD2. CDR1 SGDLS and CDR2 YYNGEE come from the germline V gene. V gave up 3 bases and J gave up 4 bases; unmatched junction bases: 4. CDR3 length equals 15 residues. CDR3 amino acids: CASSGWTSGYNEQFF. Here the CDR3 DNA reads TGTGCCAGCAGCGGTTGGACTAGCGGTTACAATGAGCAGTTCTTC.

This clone is a singleton in its sample. The genes are TRBV7-2 and TRBJ1-1; D possibly corresponds to TRBD1 (5 bases). Germline values: CDR1 SGHTA, CDR2 FQGNSA. The V end lost 1 base, the J end lost 7 bases, and 10 bases lay between the germline ends. The CDR3 loop spans 13 amino acids. CDR3 in amino acids: CASSLGRQLEAFF. The CDR3 DNA reads as TGTGCCAGCAGCTTAGGGCGACAGCTTGAAGCTTTCTTT.

J is TRBJ2-7 and V is TRBV6-6; TRBD2 matches 9 bases. V was pared by 9 bases and J by 1 base, with 7 bases of the junction left unmatched. This CDR3 region has 14 residues. The germline gives CDR1 MNHNY, CDR2 SVGAGI (reference sequence). This CDR3 is CARPKTSGSYEQYF. The CDR3 DNA reads TGTGCCAGGCCCAAGACTAGCGGATCCTACGAGCAGTACTTC.

The CDR3 nucleotides read TGTGCCAGCAGTGTACTTCGACTCGAGGGAGATACGCAGTATTTT. Its protein is CASSVLRLEGDTQYF. The chain employs TRBV2 and TRBJ2-3, with D possibly matching TRBD2 (5 bases). V lost 4 bases to trimming and J lost 5 bases, with 16 bases between them. Germline-derived CDR1 and CDR2 are SNHLY and FYNNEI. CDR3 length: 15 amino acids.

The chain is built from TRBV5-1 and TRBJ2-5, with a weak D call TRBD2 (6 bases). Germline assignment: CDR1 SGHRS and CDR2 YFSETQ. The CDR3 sequence is 23 residues long. With 0 bases removed from V and 2 bases from J, the gap between germline ends came to 35 bases. CDR3 bases: TGCGCCAGCAGCTTGGTCTTGAGCAGCCGAGCGGGTAATTCCCGAGCCCTACAAGAGACCCAGTACTTC. This codes for CASSLVLSSRAGNSRALQETQYF.